Presented here are 12 T cell receptor beta chains from one specimen sequenced in a study of blood T cells in healthy people across ages. With a J-beta primer mix and a sample-barcoded 5' primer, a second PCR ran roughly 7 to 11 cycles. From the 5' RACE reads, TCRdb called clonotypes with MiXCR, one entry per CDR3 protein. The sample carries more than 800,000 distinct CDR3 sequences, around 26% recorded once. The source material was blood. These receptors originate from a woman aged 80 or older in good health.

This clonotype was seen only once. At one end, the junction sequence differs from germline, possibly due to a read error. V and J are TRBV6-5 and TRBJ2-7, with D possibly being TRBD2 (6 bases). This CDR3 contains 14 residues. Germline loops: CDR1 MNHEY, CDR2 SVGAGI. The CDR3 DNA is TGTGCCAGCAGCCACGGGGGTTTCTCCTGCGAGCAGTACTTC. It specifies CASSHGGFSCEQYF.

This clonotype has a count of ten or more. This chain joins TRBV6-2 or TRBV6-3 and TRBJ2-3; possibly TRBD1 for D (6 bases). Germline CDR1 and CDR2: MNHEY and SVGEGT. This CDR3 has 15 amino acids. V lost 6 bases and J 2 bases, leaving 15 bases between the germline ends. The CDR3 bases are TGTGCCAGCAGCCGATCCGGACAGCCCACAGATACGCAGTATTTT. It translates to CASSRSGQPTDTQYF.

CDR3 coding DNA: TGTGCTTCTAGTGGAGGGGGCAGGGGCAATCAGCCCCAGCATTTT. Translating it yields CASSGGGRGNQPQHF. This chain joins TRBV2 and TRBJ1-5; 7 nucleotides agree with TRBD1. Germline V gives CDR1 SNHLY, CDR2 FYNNEI. The CDR3 has 15 residues.

As for this clonotype: Lacking the conserved final phenylalanine or tryptophan, this CDR3 likely reflects a read error. Because the CDR3's place on the DNA is in doubt, the DNA is left out and the CDR3 is given as listed by TCRdb. The chain recombines TRBV5-1 with TRBJ2-3; the table calls TRBD2, which could not be checked here. Germline V CDR1 and CDR2: SGHRS, YFSETQ. The CDR3 is 16 residues long, ends included. CDR3 amino acids: CASSLLAGSSTDTQDS.

This clonotype was picked up many times. The chain couples TRBV6-5 to TRBJ1-2; D call uncertain. Germline V lookup: CDR1 MNHEY, CDR2 SVGAGI. The CDR3 contains 13 residues. V lost 6 bases, J lost 2 bases, and 10 bases lay in between. CDR3 coding DNA: TGTGCCAGCAGACCCACACGAAACTATGGCTACACCTTC. It encodes CASRPTRNYGYTF.

This clonotype was recorded at least ten times. The V call is TRBV6-5, the J call TRBJ2-5, with 8 bases identical to TRBD2. V dropped 6 bases and J dropped 12; count of bases not matched to a gene: 12. The germline V gene encodes CDR1 MNHEY and CDR2 SVGAGI. The length of the CDR3 is 13 residues. The CDR3 sequence is CASSPPGGGRKYF. The CDR3 DNA reads as TGTGCCAGCAGCCCCCCGGGGGGGGGTCGGAAGTACTTC.

The chain uses TRBV6-6 and TRBJ2-5; perhaps TRBD2 as D (5 bases). The CDR3 has 13 amino acids. CDR1 is MNHNY and CDR2 is SVGAGI in the germline V gene (reference sequence). Trimming shortened V by 2 bases and J by 3 bases, and 7 bases separated the two germline ends. The CDR3 is CASSYRREETQYF. CDR3 coding DNA: TGTGCCAGCAGTTACCGGCGGGAAGAGACCCAGTACTTC.

This clonotype was recorded many times. V is TRBV7-2 and J is TRBJ1-2; 10 bases agree with TRBD1. The CDR3 loop spans 14 amino acids. Germline V gene sequence: CDR1 SGHTA, CDR2 FQGNSA. V gave up 3 bases and J gave up 8 bases; unmatched junction bases: 6. Here the CDR3 reads CASSFGTGEMGYTF. Here the CDR3 DNA reads TGTGCCAGCAGCTTCGGGACAGGGGAGATGGGCTACACCTTC.

The sample holds many counts of this clonotype. The chain links TRBV11-2 to TRBJ2-3; a possible D gene is TRBD2 (6 bases). The CDR3 is made up of 16 amino acids. V dropped 3 bases and J dropped 5 bases, with 18 bases sitting between them. Per germline, CDR1 SGHAT and CDR2 FQNNGV. The DNA for the CDR3 is TGTGCCAGCAGCTTCCGTCGGAGCGGGTTGATAGATACGCAGTATTTT. Protein sequence: CASSFRRSGLIDTQYF.

The chain has TRBV12-3 or TRBV12-4 and TRBJ2-7, with TRBD2 as a possible D gene (5 bases). The J call may be wrong; the DNA end is better matched by TRBJ2-5. CDR3 length equals 17 residues. The CDR3 region has the DNA TGTGCCAGCAGTTTAGTAGGCGGACTCGCAGTGAAAGAGACCCAGTACTTC. Protein sequence: CASSLVGGLAVKETQYF.

This clonotype appeared many times. The DNA for the CDR3 is TGTGCCAGCAGTTTCCGGAGCTCCTACGAGCAGTACTTC. Translation gives CASSFRSSYEQYF. J is TRBJ2-7 and V is TRBV12-3 or TRBV12-4; D unclear. This CDR3 has 13 amino acids. V was trimmed by 3 bases and J by 0 bases, leaving 6 bases between them.

This chain connects TRBV7-2 to TRBJ2-3, with TRBD2 matching over 7 bases. The germline CDR1 and CDR2 sequences are SGHTA and FQGNSA. The V gene end was trimmed by 4 bases and the J gene end by 4 bases; junction bases not matched to a gene: 8. The CDR3 runs 15 residues. The CDR3 nucleotides are TGTGCCAGCAGCTACTCCGGGGCGGGGGCAGATACGCAGTATTTT. Its protein is CASSYSGAGADTQYF.